The clone carrying this T cell receptor beta chain was recorded a few times. The antigen is unknown. The CDR3 contains 14 residues. Trimming removed 7 bases from V and 8 bases from J; junction bases left unmatched: 8. The germline CDR1 and CDR2 sequences are SEHNR and FQNEAQ (reference sequence). This sample stems from a study of T-cell memory formation after mild COVID-19. General observations from the study: A subset of responding clones appeared in pre-infection memory, suggesting cross-reactive memory joined.

TCRdb independently ran MiXCR on the 5' RACE reads; one entry per CDR3 protein. The data contain roughly 320,000 distinct CDR3 sequences, 25% to 30% of them singletons. The clonotype comes from an adult woman who had mild COVID-19 (a few samples of this study predate the infection). Cell type and time point are not known. The rearrangement uses TRBV7-9 and TRBJ1-4; 9 nucleotides match TRBD1. Material for sequencing was PBMCs or a T cell subset sorted from them (not recorded which). CDR3 nucleotides: TGTGCCAGCAAACAACAGGGGGCGGGAGAAAAACTGTTTTTT. It specifies CASKQQGAGEKLFF.